The 31 T cell receptor beta chains below come from one sample, sequenced in a study of PD-1 blockade in classical Hodgkin lymphoma. Repertoires were generated with immunoSEQ multiplex PCR, while TCRdb's copy carries only in-frame clones and drops some. The top ten hold about 14% of the sample, which has about 21,000 clones, 85% to 90% seen once. Time point here: cycle 4 day 1 (C4D1), after more than five weeks of nivolumab. Each patient's relapse followed autologous stem cell transplantation, and brentuximab vedotin exposure varied. The source was peripheral blood mononuclear cells (PBMCs), collected before the fourth cycle of nivolumab. These receptors originate from a human donor with classical Hodgkin lymphoma.

The chain carries TRBV5-4 and TRBJ2-7, with 15 bases fitting TRBD2. Germline trimming cut 4 bases from V and 6 bases from J; bases unmatched to any gene: 5. The CDR3 is 15 amino acids. Per the germline V gene, CDR1 is SGHNT and CDR2 is YYREEE (reference sequence). The CDR3: CASSGGGLAGGEQYF. CDR3 nucleotides: TGTGCCAGCAGCGGGGGGGGACTAGCGGGAGGCGAGCAGTACTTC.

DNA of the CDR3: TGTGCCAGCAGCTCGACAGGGTACTATGGCTACACCTTC. Residues: CASSSTGYYGYTF. The gene calls are TRBV7-2 and TRBJ1-2; 7 bases line up with TRBD1. Germline assignment: CDR1 SGHTA and CDR2 FQGNSA. V lost 4 bases, J lost 3 bases, and 2 bases stayed unmatched. This CDR3 is built from 13 residues. The full variable domain, with the rest looked up from reference TRBV7-2 and TRBJ1-2, is GAGVSQSPSNKVTEKGKDVELRCDPISGHTALYWYRQSLGQGLEFLIYFQGNSAPDKSGLPSDRFSAERTGGSVSTLTIQRTQQEDSAVYLCASSSTGYYGYTFGSGTRLTVV.

The chain recombines TRBV27 with TRBJ1-5; 7 nucleotides line up with TRBD1. CDR3 length equals 16 residues. The V and J ends lost 6 bases and 4 bases, in that order; junction bases with no gene match: 12. Germline V gene lookup returns CDR1 MNHEY and CDR2 SMNVEV (reference sequence). CDR3 bases: TGTGCCAGCAGCTCAATAGGGACAGTCTCTAATCAGCCCCAGCATTTT. Residues: CASSSIGTVSNQPQHF.

This clone has a handful of counts. DNA for the CDR3: TGTGCCAGTAACCAGGGGACAGGGTTCGAAAAACTGTTTTTT. Protein: CASNQGTGFEKLFF. V usage is TRBV19 and J usage is TRBJ1-4, with 9 nucleotides matching TRBD1. CDR3 length: 14 residues. J was trimmed by 8 bases and V by 7 bases; bases with no gene match: 8. Germline CDR1 is LNHDA and CDR2 is SQIVND (reference sequence). Variable domain in full (rest from reference TRBV19 and TRBJ1-4): DGGITQSPKYLFRKEGQNVTLSCEQNLNHDAMYWYRQDPGQGLRLIYYSQIVNDFQKGDIAEGYSVSREKKESFPLTVTSAQKNPTAFYLCASNQGTGFEKLFFGSGTQLSVL.

The V gene is TRBV5-1, the J gene TRBJ1-2; D is uncertain. The length of the CDR3 is 13 residues. Trimming took off 2 bases at V and 5 bases at J, with 10 bases between the two ends. Germline loops: CDR1 SGHRS, CDR2 YFSETQ. The CDR3 coding sequence is TGCGCCAGCAGCTTTGGGCCGGCTTATGGCTACACCTTC. Protein sequence: CASSFGPAYGYTF.

The chain combines TRBV11-2 with TRBJ1-5; D gene ambiguous. The CDR3 is made up of 13 amino acids. Germline CDR1 SGHAT, CDR2 FQNNGV. V was cut by 5 bases and J by 4 bases, with 9 bases left in between. As DNA, the CDR3 is TGTGCCAGCAGCAACAGCCCGAATCAGCCCCAGCATTTT. Translation: CASSNSPNQPQHF.

This chain uses TRBV7-3 with TRBJ2-4; 12 positions match TRBD1. CDR3 length equals 20 residues. Germline V CDR1 and CDR2: SGHTA, FQGTGA. V dropped 6 bases and J dropped 2; count of bases not matched to a gene: 17. CDR3 loop: CASRLSGTGGPEIPKNIQYF. CDR3 in DNA: TGTGCCAGCAGGCTCTCCGGGACAGGGGGCCCCGAGATCCCCAAAAACATTCAGTACTTC.

The chain couples TRBV7-9 to TRBJ2-3, with D unresolved. The CDR3 is made up of 16 amino acids. Between the trimmed V and J ends, which lost 1 base and 0 bases, there was a span of 11 bases. The germline V gene encodes CDR1 SEHNR and CDR2 FQNEAQ (reference sequence). The CDR3 bases are TGTGCCAGCAGCTTAGACAGAGAATCTAGCACAGATACGCAGTATTTT. It is translated as CASSLDRESSTDTQYF.

The chain has TRBV28 and TRBJ2-2, with no clear D. Germline CDR1 MDHEN, CDR2 SYDVKM. This CDR3 is built from 12 residues. V shed 1 base and J shed 6 bases, with 3 bases lying between them. CDR3 loop: CASSLYAGELFF. The CDR3 nucleotides read TGTGCCAGCAGTTTATACGCCGGGGAGCTGTTTTTT.

Only one count was recorded for this clone. This sequence joins TRBV9 and TRBJ2-2, with 13 bases that match TRBD2. V was clipped by 3 bases and J by 1 base; unmatched bases: 3. Germline V CDR1 and CDR2: SGDLS, YYNGEE. The CDR3 sequence is 17 residues long. CDR3 DNA sequence: TGTGCCAGCAGCGACGGGACTAGCGGGGTGAACACCGGGGAGCTGTTTTTT. Protein: CASSDGTSGVNTGELFF.

The chain has TRBV5-4 and TRBJ1-3; D perhaps matches TRBD1 (5 bases). The CDR3 extends over 14 amino acids. V gave up 0 bases and J gave up 4 bases, with 8 bases separating them. The germline gives CDR1 SGHNT, CDR2 YYREEE (reference sequence). The CDR3 coding sequence is TGTGCCAGCAGCTTGGCGGGGGACGGAAACACCATATATTTT. This gives the protein CASSLAGDGNTIYF.

The chain is built from TRBV5-1 and TRBJ1-5; 7 bases are a match to TRBD1. The CDR3 has 13 residues. V shed 5 bases and J 3 bases; nucleotides not matched to a gene: 2. CDR1 and CDR2 from the germline V gene are SGHRS and YFSETQ. CDR3 nucleotide sequence: TGCGCCAGCAGGGGGACAGACAATCAGCCCCAGCATTTT. It specifies CASRGTDNQPQHF.

V is TRBV19 and J is TRBJ2-5; D not resolved. Germline CDR1 and CDR2: LNHDA and SQIVND (reference sequence). This CDR3 spans 13 amino acids. The germline V and J ends were trimmed by 4 bases and 3 bases, with 9 bases remaining between them. This chain's CDR3 is CASSRRTEETQYF. The CDR3 nucleotides are TGTGCCAGTAGTAGAAGGACCGAAGAGACCCAGTACTTC. The entire variable domain, with the rest obtained from reference TRBV19 and TRBJ2-5, is as follows: DGGITQSPKYLFRKEGQNVTLSCEQNLNHDAMYWYRQDPGQGLRLIYYSQIVNDFQKGDIAEGYSVSREKKESFPLTVTSAQKNPTAFYLCASSRRTEETQYFGPGTRLLVL.

This rearrangement joins TRBV5-1 to TRBJ2-7; TRBD2 might be the D (6 bases). The CDR3 is made up of 14 amino acids. The ends were cut back, 4 bases at V and 6 bases at J, with 17 bases in the middle. CDR1 and CDR2 from the germline V gene are SGHRS and YFSETQ. The chain's CDR3 is CASSGGRTRGEQYF. Here the CDR3 DNA reads TGCGCCAGCAGCGGGGGGAGGACACGGGGCGAGCAGTACTTC. The variable domain in full, completed from reference TRBV5-1 and TRBJ2-7, reads KAGVTQTPRYLIKTRGQQVTLSCSPISGHRSVSWYQQTPGQGLQFLFEYFSETQRNKGNFPGRFSGRQFSNSRSEMNVSTLELGDSALYLCASSGGRTRGEQYFGPGTRLTVT.

The V and J genes are TRBV7-2 and TRBJ2-5; possibly TRBD1 for D (6 bases). V lost 1 base, J lost 5 bases, and 17 bases lay in between. The germline gives CDR1 SGHTA, CDR2 FQGNSA. The CDR3 runs 16 residues. The CDR3 here is CASSLVGQGNRETQYF. The CDR3 DNA sequence: TGTGCCAGCAGCTTAGTGGGGCAGGGGAACAGGGAGACCCAGTACTTC.

This sequence joins TRBV7-2 and TRBJ1-2, with TRBD1 as a possible D gene (5 bases). The length of the CDR3 is 13 residues. Germline-derived CDR1 and CDR2 are SGHTA and FQGNSA. Trimming took off 3 bases at V and 1 base at J, with 6 bases between the two ends. The DNA of the CDR3 is TGTGCCAGCAGCTTCGACAGTAACTATGGCTACACCTTC. The encoded protein is CASSFDSNYGYTF.

The chain carries TRBV30 and TRBJ2-1; 9 bases match TRBD2. Germline V gives CDR1 GTSNPN, CDR2 SVGIG (reference sequence). Losses at the gene ends were 3 bases for V and 6 bases for J; bases not matched to a gene: 3. The CDR3 contains 13 residues. The CDR3 DNA reads TGTGCCTGGAGCACTAGCGGGTTCAATGAGCAGTTCTTC. As protein: CAWSTSGFNEQFF.

This sequence joins TRBV11-2 and TRBJ1-4; 9 nucleotides agree with TRBD1. V lost 5 bases and J lost 7; bases outside the gene matches: 5. The CDR3 length is 14 residues. CDR1 SGHAT and CDR2 FQNNGV come from the germline V gene. The CDR3 here is CASSPGTGLEKLFF. CDR3 nucleotide sequence: TGTGCCAGCAGCCCCGGGACAGGGCTTGAAAAACTGTTTTTT.

The chain is built from TRBV27 and TRBJ1-1, with 9 nucleotides matching TRBD1. The CDR3 extends over 18 amino acids. Germline trimming cut 5 bases from V and 7 bases from J; bases unmatched to any gene: 20. From germline, CDR1 is MNHEY and CDR2 SMNVEV (reference sequence). CDR3 protein: CASSKGQGGTFWGDEAFF. The CDR3 coding sequence is TGTGCCAGCAGTAAGGGACAGGGAGGGACGTTCTGGGGCGATGAAGCTTTCTTT.

The chain combines TRBV14 with TRBJ1-2; D call uncertain. The V end lost 2 bases, the J end lost 0 bases, and 4 bases lay between the germline ends. Germline V gene sequence: CDR1 SGHDN, CDR2 FVKESK. The CDR3 is 13 amino acids. The CDR3 is CASSQSSNYGYTF. CDR3 coding DNA: TGTGCCAGCAGCCAATCCTCTAACTATGGCTACACCTTC.

The chain joins TRBV5-1 to TRBJ2-7; 15 bases fit TRBD2. Germline V gene sequence: CDR1 SGHRS, CDR2 YFSETQ. V trimming: 4 bases; J trimming: 6 bases; junction bases outside the gene matches: 5. This CDR3 region has 15 residues. The CDR3 coding sequence is TGCGCCAGCAGCCGGACTAGCGGGAGGGCGAGCGAGCAGTACTTC. It encodes CASSRTSGRASEQYF.

The sample holds one count of this clone. The chain employs TRBV28 and TRBJ2-7; D not resolved. The CDR3 runs to 11 residues. V lost 2 bases and J 5 bases, leaving 4 bases between the germline ends. Germline V CDR1 and CDR2: MDHEN, SYDVKM. The CDR3 bases are TGTGCCAGCAGTTTAGGTCACGAGCAGTACTTC. Protein product: CASSLGHEQYF.

CDR3 protein: CAWSEAASNQPQHF. The DNA of the CDR3 is TGTGCCTGGAGTGAGGCGGCCTCCAATCAGCCCCAGCATTTT. The gene calls are TRBV30 and TRBJ1-5; D is unclear. The V end lost 1 base, the J end lost 3 bases, and 10 bases lay between the germline ends. Germline-derived CDR1 and CDR2 are GTSNPN and SVGIG (reference sequence). The CDR3 totals 14 residues.

CDR3 nucleotides: TGTGCCAGCAGCTTATTGGGCGGGAGTCCCTACAATGAGCAGTTCTTC. It is translated as CASSLLGGSPYNEQFF. The gene calls are TRBV7-2 and TRBJ2-1, with TRBD2 identical over 7 bases. The V gene end was trimmed by 2 bases and the J gene end by 2 bases; junction bases not matched to a gene: 6. Germline V lookup: CDR1 SGHTA, CDR2 FQGNSA. The length of the CDR3 is 16 residues.

The chain links TRBV9 to TRBJ1-6; D perhaps matches TRBD1 (5 bases). V was trimmed by 0 bases and J by 9 bases, leaving 13 bases between them. The CDR3 sequence is 15 residues long. The V gene's germline CDR1 is SGDLS and CDR2 YYNGEE. The CDR3 DNA reads as TGTGCCAGCAGCGTAGATCAGGGTGCAACTTCACCCCTCCACTTT. Encoded protein: CASSVDQGATSPLHF.

V gene TRBV7-2 combines with J gene TRBJ2-4; unclear D gene. The CDR3 sequence is 16 residues long. Germline CDR1 SGHTA, CDR2 FQGNSA. V was cut by 0 bases and J by 0 bases, with 9 bases left in between. This CDR3 reads CASSLAPTLAKNIQYF. The CDR3 region has the DNA TGTGCCAGCAGCTTAGCGCCCACTTTAGCCAAAAACATTCAGTACTTC.

This chain joins TRBV7-9 and TRBJ2-1; 11 nucleotides agree with TRBD2. CDR3 size: 14 residues. V was pared by 5 bases and J by 15 bases, with 12 bases of the junction left unmatched. The germline gives CDR1 SEHNR, CDR2 FQNEAQ (reference sequence). The CDR3 DNA sequence: TGTGCCAGCAGCCTCAGACTAGCGGGACACCCGGGGTTCTTC. Its protein product is CASSLRLAGHPGFF.

The V and J genes are TRBV7-2 and TRBJ2-7, with 7 positions matching TRBD2. Germline CDR1 reads SGHTA; CDR2 reads FQGNSA. This CDR3 has 17 residues. Trimming at V came to 2 bases and at J to 5 bases, leaving 15 bases not matched to a gene. CDR3 residues: CASSLKGGTALMDEQYF. DNA of the CDR3: TGTGCCAGCAGCTTAAAGGGAGGGACCGCTCTTATGGACGAGCAGTACTTC.

This chain uses TRBV7-3 with TRBJ1-1; D may be TRBD1 (6 bases). Germline CDR1 SGHTA, CDR2 FQGTGA. Trimming left V 3 bases short and J 4 bases short, with 9 bases between. CDR3 length: 13 amino acids. CDR3 nucleotide sequence: TGTGCCAGCAGCTTGGGGGCCACCACTGAAGCTTTCTTT. Protein product: CASSLGATTEAFF.

The chain couples TRBV9 to TRBJ2-2; 7 bases agree with TRBD1. The trim removed 3 bases at V and 6 bases at J, leaving 8 bases unmatched. Germline CDR1 reads SGDLS; CDR2 reads YYNGEE. This CDR3 is built from 15 residues. CDR3 protein: CASSERQGTSGELFF. CDR3 DNA sequence: TGTGCCAGCAGCGAGCGACAGGGTACATCCGGGGAGCTGTTTTTT.

This sequence joins TRBV5-1 and TRBJ1-2; 7 positions match TRBD1. Germline CDR1 and CDR2: SGHRS and YFSETQ. There are 14 residues in the CDR3. V was clipped by 0 bases and J by 4 bases; unmatched bases: 3. The CDR3 loop is CASSLGGQSYGYTF. The CDR3 region has the DNA TGCGCCAGCAGCTTGGGGGGACAGAGCTATGGCTACACCTTC.